The next 16 T cell receptor beta chains were all read from a single sample in a study of cytomegalovirus exposure and HLA in healthy donors. Both 60 Vbeta primers and 13 Jbeta primers went into the PCR. TCRdb's table, derived via immunoSEQ multiplex PCR, lists solely in-frame clones and lacks some. The table shows 90,000 to 150,000 clones, with about 80% occurring only once. The sample taken for sequencing was PBMCs. The origin of the receptors is a human donor in good health.

V gene TRBV10-1 combines with J gene TRBJ2-2; no clear D. Trimming removed 11 bases at V and 0 bases at J, with 16 bases between. The CDR3 length is 15 residues. Per germline, CDR1 WNHNN and CDR2 SYGVQD (reference sequence). The CDR3 DNA sequence: TGCGCCCCCCAATGGGCAGTTCCGAACACCGGGGAGCTGTTTTTT. Translating gives CAPQWAVPNTGELFF.

The V and J genes are TRBV6-5 and TRBJ1-2; a possible D gene is TRBD1 (5 bases). The CDR3 runs to 12 residues. Germline CDR1 is MNHEY and CDR2 is SVGAGI. V was cut by 11 bases and J by 0 bases, with 10 bases left in between. The CDR3 protein is CAVRQPNYGYTF. The CDR3 nucleotides read TGTGCCGTTCGACAGCCTAACTATGGCTACACCTTC.

The chain has TRBV10-3 and TRBJ2-1; TRBD2 agrees at 10 bases. Germline CDR1 ENHRY, CDR2 SYGVKD. V dropped 3 bases and J dropped 2; count of bases not matched to a gene: 7. CDR3 length: 17 residues. CDR3 amino acids: CAISELLAGVTYNEQFF. CDR3 bases: TGTGCCATCAGTGAATTGCTAGCGGGGGTCACCTACAATGAGCAGTTCTTC.

In this sample, this clone turned up once. V gene TRBV28 combines with J gene TRBJ1-5; tentatively, D is TRBD1 (5 bases). Germline-derived CDR1 and CDR2 are MDHEN and SYDVKM. V lost 6 bases to trimming and J lost 0 bases, with 12 bases between them. The CDR3 sequence is 15 residues long. The CDR3 reads CASRPGRYSNQPQHF. In nucleotides, the CDR3 is TGTGCCAGCAGACCAGGGCGCTATAGCAATCAGCCCCAGCATTTT. Based on the CDR3 plus reference TRBV28 and TRBJ1-5, the full variable domain is DVKVTQSSRYLVKRTGEKVFLECVQDMDHENMFWYRQDPGLGLRLIYFSYDVKMKEKGDIPEGYSVSREKKERFSLILESASTNQTSMYLCASRPGRYSNQPQHFGDGTRLSIL.

V gene TRBV6-5 combines with J gene TRBJ2-7, with D perhaps TRBD1 (6 bases). This CDR3 is built from 13 residues. Germline CDR1 MNHEY, CDR2 SVGAGI. V lost 4 bases and J 5 bases, leaving 12 bases between the germline ends. This CDR3 is CASSLVQGDEQYF. DNA for the CDR3: TGTGCCAGCAGTTTGGTACAGGGAGACGAGCAGTACTTC.

V gene TRBV29-1 combines with J gene TRBJ2-3, with D possibly TRBD1 on 5 matching bases. Germline V gene data show CDR1 as SQVTM and CDR2 as ANQGSEA. Trimming stripped 4 bases from V and 1 base from J, with 15 bases between. This CDR3 comprises 15 residues. CDR3 in amino acids: CSVVRMDTGTDTQYF. The CDR3 DNA reads TGCAGCGTTGTGAGAATGGACACGGGCACAGATACGCAGTATTTT.

V usage is TRBV28 and J usage is TRBJ1-2; 7 bases map to TRBD1. The ends lost 6 bases at V and 6 bases at J; junction bases unmatched: 13. The germline CDR1 and CDR2 sequences are MDHEN and SYDVKM. The CDR3 is made up of 15 amino acids. Here the CDR3 reads CASRAGTVSVNGYTF. The DNA for the CDR3 is TGTGCCAGCAGGGCCGGGACAGTTTCGGTTAATGGCTACACCTTC.

This chain uses TRBV14 with TRBJ1-2, with 7 bases identical to TRBD1. The germline CDR1 and CDR2 sequences are SGHDN and FVKESK. The ends lost 3 bases at V and 4 bases at J; junction bases unmatched: 8. CDR3 size: 15 residues. The CDR3 nucleotides are TGTGCCAGCAGCCAGAGGAGGGCAGGGGGCTATGGCTACACCTTC. As protein: CASSQRRAGGYGYTF.

This clone was seen a single time. This chain joins TRBV27 and TRBJ2-7, with D possibly matching TRBD2 (6 bases). V lost 8 bases and J 0 bases, leaving 14 bases between the germline ends. CDR1 MNHEY and CDR2 SMNVEV come from the germline V gene (reference sequence). The CDR3 consists of 14 residues. CDR3 sequence (DNA): TGTGCCAGCCAAGCGGGCCAATACTCCTACGAGCAGTACTTC. It specifies CASQAGQYSYEQYF.

The chain is built from TRBV7-9 and TRBJ2-7, with D perhaps matching TRBD1 (7 bases). The length of the CDR3 is 14 residues. V was cut by 5 bases and J by 7 bases, with 18 bases left in between. Germline V gene lookup returns CDR1 SEHNR and CDR2 FQNEAQ (reference sequence). CDR3 region: CASSNDREASEQYF. The CDR3 DNA is TGTGCCAGCAGCAACGACAGGGAGGCAAGTGAGCAGTACTTC.

The CDR3 sequence: CASSHEFSGGAETQYF. DNA of the CDR3: TGCGCCAGCAGCCACGAATTTAGCGGGGGGGCAGAGACCCAGTACTTC. The chain recombines TRBV4-3 with TRBJ2-5; 11 positions match TRBD2. V dropped 3 bases and J dropped 4; count of bases not matched to a gene: 7. From germline, CDR1 is LGHNA and CDR2 YSLEER. This CDR3 is 16 amino acids long.

The chain employs TRBV9 and TRBJ2-1; 9 nucleotides match TRBD2. V gave up 0 bases and J gave up 5 bases; unmatched junction bases: 3. This CDR3 is built from 15 residues. The V gene's germline CDR1 is SGDLS and CDR2 YYNGEE. The DNA for the CDR3 is TGTGCCAGCAGCGTAGTAGCGGGGGATGACAATGAGCAGTTCTTC. Amino acid sequence: CASSVVAGDDNEQFF.

V gene TRBV7-2 combines with J gene TRBJ2-5; TRBD1 is a possible D gene (5 bases). V gave up 1 base and J gave up 4 bases, with 10 bases separating them. Germline CDR1 and CDR2: SGHTA and FQGNSA. This CDR3 spans 14 amino acids. The CDR3 reads CASSLEPRGETQYF. CDR3 in DNA: TGTGCCAGCAGCTTAGAACCTAGGGGAGAGACCCAGTACTTC.

This clone has a count of ten or more. V is TRBV4-1 and J is TRBJ2-7, with 7 bases identical to TRBD2. With V trimmed by 1 base and J by 3 bases, 9 bases remained unmatched. The CDR3 is made up of 16 amino acids. Per the germline V gene, CDR1 is MGHRA and CDR2 is YSYEKL. The chain's CDR3 is CASSQVPRGRGYEQYF. DNA for the CDR3: TGCGCCAGCAGCCAAGTCCCTCGCGGGAGAGGCTACGAGCAGTACTTC.

The chain recombines TRBV5-6 with TRBJ2-7; the D gene is possibly TRBD2 (7 bases). The V gene's germline CDR1 is SGHDT and CDR2 YYEEEE. CDR3 length: 13 amino acids. Deletions cut 7 bases from V and 5 bases from J, with 16 bases between. CDR3 DNA: TGTGCCAGCCGGGGGGCAGGGGACAACGAGCAGTACTTC. Translation: CASRGAGDNEQYF.

The J gene is TRBJ2-2, the V gene TRBV7-9, with D unresolved. V was pared by 4 bases and J by 0 bases, with 12 bases between. The CDR3 totals 16 residues. Germline V gene lookup returns CDR1 SEHNR and CDR2 FQNEAQ (reference sequence). CDR3 loop: CASSYLNSPNTGELFF. As DNA, the CDR3 is TGTGCCAGCAGCTACCTAAACAGCCCGAACACCGGGGAGCTGTTTTTT.